This is a list of T cell receptor beta chains from one sample in a study of blood T cell repertoires in COVID-19. Clones were read by immunoSEQ multiplex PCR, and TCRdb kept only the in-frame ones, dropping some. Of 70,000 to 95,000 clones listed, 80% to 90% were seen once; the top ten hold roughly 5%. The specimen was peripheral blood. The receptors come from a man aged 50-59 years with active COVID-19. Each CDR3 is given with its conserved first and last residue. Fields, in order: J gene, D gene, clone size, V gene, CDR3 DNA, CDR3 protein. A D gene is named only where the DNA matches it firmly. Some rows mark clone size as missing; the rest say once, few, many or name a class of expanded clone.

TRBJ1-2	.	.	TRBV7-2	TGTGCCAGCAGCTTAGGGGGGGGAAATGACTATGGCTACACCTTC	CASSLGGGNDYGYTF
TRBJ2-7	TRBD2	.	TRBV6-1	TGTGCCAGCAGTGAAAGAGGGCGGGGGACTTCCTACGAGCAGTACTTC	CASSERGRGTSYEQYF
TRBJ2-3	TRBD2	.	TRBV5-1	TGCGCCAGCAGCTTGGGGCCTACTAGCGGGAGGGCCCCGGGCACAGATACGCAGTATTTT	CASSLGPTSGRAPGTDTQYF
TRBJ2-7	TRBD1	.	TRBV15	TGTGCCACCAGCAGTGTGGGACAGGGACCGTACTTC	CATSSVGQGPYF
TRBJ1-1	.	.	TRBV5-5	TGTGCCAGCAGCTTCTCCAATAGGAACACTGAAGCTTTCTTT	CASSFSNRNTEAFF
TRBJ1-4	.	.	TRBV2	TGTGCCAGCAGTGGGACAGTACTGGGGGAAAAACTGTTTTTT	CASSGTVLGEKLFF
TRBJ2-7	TRBD2	once	TRBV30	TGTGCCTGGAGACCTCCCGGCGGGGGGAAATTTGGGCAGTACTTC	CAWRPPGGGKFGQYF
TRBJ2-3	.	.	TRBV5-8	TGTGCCAGCAGCTTGGCCCCGGGACACTACACAGATACGCAGTATTTT	CASSLAPGHYTDTQYF
TRBJ2-6	.	.	TRBV5-1	TGCGCCAGCAGCCCCGAGGGTTTTGGGGCCAACGTCCTGACTTTC	CASSPEGFGANVLTF
TRBJ1-4	TRBD1	.	TRBV29-1	TGCAGCGTTCGACAGGGGACTTCTGAAAAACTGTTTTTT	CSVRQGTSEKLFF
TRBJ2-1	.	.	TRBV10-3	TGTGCCATCAGTGAAGTAGCTAGTTACAATGAGCAGTTCTTC	CAISEVASYNEQFF
TRBJ1-4	.	.	TRBV4-3	TGCGCCAGCAGCCAGGCGCGATCCGGGGCAACTAATGAAAAACTGTTTTTT	CASSQARSGATNEKLFF
TRBJ2-5	TRBD2	few	TRBV7-2	TGTGCCAGCAGCCAAAGCGGGAGGGTCAGGGAGACCCAGTACTTC	CASSQSGRVRETQYF
TRBJ2-5	TRBD1	.	TRBV28	TGTGCCAGCAGTGCGCAGGGGGCCCGGGAGACCCAGTACTTC	CASSAQGARETQYF
TRBJ1-1	.	.	TRBV7-2	TGTGCCAGCAGCGGAGGACTCTTGAGCACTGAAGCTTTCTTT	CASSGGLLSTEAFF
TRBJ2-3	TRBD1	.	TRBV19	TGTGCCAGTAGCGACAGGGGGCCGACAGATACGCAGTATTTT	CASSDRGPTDTQYF
TRBJ1-2	.	.	TRBV5-6	TGTGCCAGCAGCTTGTGGCAGGGGCGCGAGATCTCTGGCTACACCTTC	CASSLWQGREISGYTF
TRBJ2-7	.	.	TRBV11-2	TGTGCCAGCAGCTTACAATACGAGCAGTACTTC	CASSLQYEQYF